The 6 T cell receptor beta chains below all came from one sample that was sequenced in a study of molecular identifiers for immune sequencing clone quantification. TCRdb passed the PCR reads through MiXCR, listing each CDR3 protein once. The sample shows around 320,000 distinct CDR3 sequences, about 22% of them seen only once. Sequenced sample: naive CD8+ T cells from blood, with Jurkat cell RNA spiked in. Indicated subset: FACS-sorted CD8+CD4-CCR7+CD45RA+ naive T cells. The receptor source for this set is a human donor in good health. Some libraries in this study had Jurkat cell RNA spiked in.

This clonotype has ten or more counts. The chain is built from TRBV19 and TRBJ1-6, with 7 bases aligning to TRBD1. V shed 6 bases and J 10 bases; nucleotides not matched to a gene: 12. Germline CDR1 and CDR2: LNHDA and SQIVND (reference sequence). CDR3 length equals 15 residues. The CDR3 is CASREYWDSKSPLHF. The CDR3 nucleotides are TGTGCCAGTAGGGAATACTGGGACAGTAAATCACCCCTCCACTTT.

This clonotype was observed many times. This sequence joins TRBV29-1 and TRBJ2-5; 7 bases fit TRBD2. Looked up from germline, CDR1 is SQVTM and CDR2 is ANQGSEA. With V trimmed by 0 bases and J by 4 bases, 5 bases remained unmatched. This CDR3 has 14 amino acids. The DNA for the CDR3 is TGCAGCGTTGAAGATGGGGCTAGCGGAGAGACCCAGTACTTC. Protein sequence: CSVEDGASGETQYF. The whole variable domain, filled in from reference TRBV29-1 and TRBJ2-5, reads SAVISQKPSRDICQRGTSLTIQCQVDSQVTMMFWYRQQPGQSLTLIATANQGSEATYESGFVIDKFPISRPNLTFSTLTVSNMSPEDSSIYLCSVEDGASGETQYFGPGTRLLVL.

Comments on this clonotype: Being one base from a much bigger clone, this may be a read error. The CDR3 DNA is TGTGCCAGCAGCGTAGTGGGTAGCGGCACAGCTACGCAGTATTTT. Translation: CASSVVGSGTATQYF. The chain uses TRBV9 and TRBJ2-3, with D perhaps TRBD2 (6 bases). The germline gives CDR1 SGDLS, CDR2 YYNGEE. This CDR3 comprises 15 residues.

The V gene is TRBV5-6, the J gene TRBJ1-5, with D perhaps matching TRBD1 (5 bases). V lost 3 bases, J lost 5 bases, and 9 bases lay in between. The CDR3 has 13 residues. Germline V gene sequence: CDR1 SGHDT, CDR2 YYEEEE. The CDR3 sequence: CASSWGWDQPQHF. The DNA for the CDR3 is TGTGCCAGCAGCTGGGGGTGGGATCAGCCCCAGCATTTT.

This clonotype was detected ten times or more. The CDR3 sequence: CASSSTDRQNTEAFF. DNA of the CDR3: TGTGCCAGCAGTTCAACGGACAGACAGAACACTGAAGCTTTCTTT. V gene TRBV12-3 or TRBV12-4 combines with J gene TRBJ1-1; D might be TRBD1 (6 bases). The CDR3 loop spans 15 amino acids. Trimming removed 4 bases at V and 1 base at J, with 13 bases between.

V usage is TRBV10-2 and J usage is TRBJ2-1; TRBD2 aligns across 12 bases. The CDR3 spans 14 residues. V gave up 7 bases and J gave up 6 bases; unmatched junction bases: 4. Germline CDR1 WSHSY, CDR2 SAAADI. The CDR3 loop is CASKLAGGINEQFF. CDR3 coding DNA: TGCGCCAGCAAACTAGCGGGGGGCATCAATGAGCAGTTCTTC.